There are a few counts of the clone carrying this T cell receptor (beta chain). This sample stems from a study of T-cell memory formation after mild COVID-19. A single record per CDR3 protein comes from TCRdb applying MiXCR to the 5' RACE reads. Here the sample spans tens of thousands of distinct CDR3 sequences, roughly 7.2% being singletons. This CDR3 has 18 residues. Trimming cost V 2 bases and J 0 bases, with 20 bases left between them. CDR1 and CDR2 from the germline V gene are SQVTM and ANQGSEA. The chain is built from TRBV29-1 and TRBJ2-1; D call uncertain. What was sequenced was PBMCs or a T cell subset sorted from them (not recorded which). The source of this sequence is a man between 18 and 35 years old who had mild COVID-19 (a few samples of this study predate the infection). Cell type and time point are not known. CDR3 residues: CSVEFAVWQLSSYNEQFF. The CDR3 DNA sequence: TGCAGCGTTGAATTTGCCGTTTGGCAGCTGAGCTCCTACAATGAGCAGTTCTTC.